The rows below give T cell receptor beta chains drawn from one sample of a study of T-cell reconstitution after alpha-beta-depleted transplantation in children. TCRdb re-called the PCR reads with MiXCR, one entry per CDR3 protein. There are about a million distinct CDR3 sequences in the sample; less than 30% occur only once, and roughly 30% lies in the top ten. This specimen consisted of PBMCs, mostly from graft donor cells, obtained 360 days after TCRalphabeta/CD19-depleted stem cell transplant. Source of these receptors: a boy younger than two who had a stem cell transplant for SCID, so the T cells may come from the graft donor. Each CDR3 is given with its conserved first and last residue.

j_gene | v_gene | CDR3aa
TRBJ2-1 | TRBV29-1 | CSVLGVGGEQFF
TRBJ1-4 | TRBV20-1 | CSASNRGDPLEKLFF
TRBJ2-5 | TRBV7-9 | CASSLGRGIQETQYF
TRBJ2-7 | TRBV6-5 | CASSYGQGGYEEYF
TRBJ2-3 | TRBV12-5 | CASGLLSADTQYF
TRBJ1-2 | TRBV5-1 | CASSLLGTDRNYGYTF
TRBJ2-3 | TRBV11-2 | CASSHPRLAGGHTDTQYF
TRBJ1-2 | TRBV9 | CASSVGDTVGAF
TRBJ1-1 | TRBV5-1 | CASRGGALTEAFF
TRBJ2-3 | TRBV10-3 | CAISESGRPPSTDTQYF
TRBJ2-3 | TRBV20-1 | CSATEGLDEDTQYF
TRBJ2-3 | TRBV5-5 | CASSLNFDREIDTQYF
TRBJ2-5 | TRBV18 | CASSPQTVTQETQYF
TRBJ1-1 | TRBV29-1 | CSAKGQGALNTEAFF
TRBJ2-3 | TRBV20-1 | CSSRRGTDTQYF
TRBJ2-1 | TRBV3-1 | CASSQGDGGGLFHNEQFF
TRBJ2-6 | TRBV4-1 | CASSQYRGQTSGANVLTF
TRBJ1-1 | TRBV6-1 | CASGPWQNTEAFF
TRBJ2-3 | TRBV25-1 | CASSEEPISHTDTQYF
TRBJ2-5 | TRBV20-1 | CSARDRGWVETQYF
TRBJ2-3 | TRBV9 | CASSTTPRATDTQYF
TRBJ1-1 | TRBV12-3/TRBV12-4 | CASTSGGEAFF